These 4 T cell receptor beta chains came from one sample sequenced in a study of T cell responses to AZD1222 COVID-19 vaccine. Data came from immunoSEQ multiplex PCR; TCRdb stores just in-frame clones and leaves some out. This sample carries over 50,000 clones, around 81% of them seen once, and the ten largest clones take 20% to 30%. The material was peripheral blood, obtained 28 days after the second AZD1222 dose. Receptors were obtained from an adult who received the AZD1222 COVID-19 vaccine.

The V and J genes are TRBV30 and TRBJ2-5; D gene ambiguous. This CDR3 is 11 amino acids long. Germline CDR1 reads GTSNPN; CDR2 reads SVGIG (reference sequence). The germline V and J ends were trimmed by 3 bases and 5 bases, with 7 bases remaining between them. The DNA of the CDR3 is TGTGCCTGGAGCGCCCTTGAGACCCAGTACTTC. Translated: CAWSALETQYF.

The chain combines TRBV14 with TRBJ2-7; D perhaps matches TRBD1 (5 bases). The CDR3 has 14 residues. The V end was cut by 1 base, the J end by 5 bases, with 12 bases between. Germline loops: CDR1 SGHDN, CDR2 FVKESK. The CDR3 region has the DNA TGTGCCAGCAGCCAAGGACCAGGGTTCCACGAGCAGTACTTC. It translates to CASSQGPGFHEQYF. Full variable domain (rest looked up from reference TRBV14 and TRBJ2-7): EAGVTQFPSHSVIEKGQTVTLRCDPISGHDNLYWYRRVMGKEIKFLLHFVKESKQDESGMPNNRFLAERTGGTYSTLKVQPAELEDSGVYFCASSQGPGFHEQYFGPGTRLTVT.

V and J are TRBV5-1 and TRBJ1-5; D remains unclear. With 1 base removed from V and 0 bases from J, the gap between germline ends came to 8 bases. The CDR3 loop spans 15 amino acids. Germline CDR1 reads SGHRS; CDR2 reads YFSETQ. Written as DNA, the CDR3 is TGCGCCAGCAGCTTGTCGGCCGATAGCAATCAGCCCCAGCATTTT. Translating it yields CASSLSADSNQPQHF.

The rearrangement joins TRBV25-1 to TRBJ2-7; D may be TRBD1 or TRBD2 (5 bases each). The V end was cut by 0 bases, the J end by 7 bases, with 10 bases between. This CDR3 spans 13 amino acids. The germline V gene encodes CDR1 MGHDK and CDR2 SYGVNS. CDR3 sequence (DNA): TGTGCCAGCAGTGAATATGGGGGTGGGGAGCAGTACTTC. Its translation: CASSEYGGGEQYF.